The 11 T cell receptor beta chains below all came from one sample that was sequenced in a study of graft-versus-host responses after intestinal transplantation. These TCRs' antigens remain unknown. Sequencing used immunoSEQ multiplex PCR; TCRdb keeps in-frame clones, though not all of them. The table lists around 110,000 clones, 90% of them singletons. Sequenced here: unstimulated CD4+ T cells sorted from spleen or lymph node cells, sampled before intestinal transplant. These TCRs come from a human donor who received an intestinal transplant.

V gene TRBV21-1 combines with J gene TRBJ1-5; the table's D gene call, TRBD1, was not cross checked with the DNA. TRBV21-1 is given as a pseudogene. This CDR3 region has 17 residues. CDR3 nucleotides: TGTGCCAGCAGCAAAGGGGGACATCCTTATAGCAATCAGCCCCAGCATTTT. Its protein product is CASSKGGHPYSNQPQHF.

This chain links TRBV7-8 with TRBJ1-1, with 7 bases aligning to TRBD1. Germline V gene lookup returns CDR1 SGHVS and CDR2 FQNEAQ. The junction had 10 bases not matched to a gene; V was cut back by 5 bases and J by 7 bases. CDR3 size: 14 residues. The CDR3 DNA follows: TGTGCCAGCAGCCCGGCGGCCCACAGGGGTGAAGCTTTCTTT. Amino acid sequence: CASSPAAHRGEAFF.

The rearrangement links TRBV2 to TRBJ2-3, with 10 bases matching TRBD2. Per the germline V gene, CDR1 is SNHLY and CDR2 is FYNNEI. The ends lost 7 bases at V and 3 bases at J; junction bases unmatched: 4. This CDR3 region has 14 residues. This CDR3 reads CASKTSGLTDTQYF. In DNA form, the CDR3 reads TGTGCCAGCAAGACTAGCGGGTTAACAGATACGCAGTATTTT.

J is TRBJ1-5 and V is TRBV6-1; possible D gene TRBD1, 5 bases. V lost 7 bases to trimming and J lost 4 bases, with 11 bases between them. There are 13 residues in the CDR3. Germline CDR1 is MNHNS and CDR2 is SASEGT. The CDR3 nucleotides read TGTGCCAGCATGGGGGGGGGTAATCAGCCCCAGCATTTT. Its protein is CASMGGGNQPQHF.

The chain carries TRBV18 and TRBJ1-2, with 10 positions matching TRBD1. CDR3 length: 12 residues. Germline assignment: CDR1 KGHSH and CDR2 LQKENI. V lost 6 bases and J lost 5; bases outside the gene matches: 0. CDR3 coding DNA: TGTGCCAGCTCGGGACAGGGGTATGGCTACACCTTC. Translation gives CASSGQGYGYTF.

This clone showed up just once. The rearrangement links TRBV5-1 to TRBJ2-1; D might be TRBD1 (6 bases). The CDR3 has 15 residues. In germline, CDR1 is SGHRS, CDR2 YFSETQ. The ends were cut back, 0 bases at V and 2 bases at J, with 9 bases in the middle. DNA of the CDR3: TGCGCCAGCAGCTTGGGTGGGACAACCTACAATGAGCAGTTCTTC. This encodes CASSLGGTTYNEQFF.

The chain couples TRBV6-6 to TRBJ1-2, with a tentative D call TRBD1 (6 bases). V was clipped by 8 bases and J by 7 bases, with 23 bases between them. Germline values: CDR1 MNHNY, CDR2 SVGAGI (reference sequence). This CDR3 comprises 15 residues. CDR3 DNA: TGTGCCAGCCTGAGACCCTCCGACAGGTTTTTTGGCTACACCTTC. It codes for CASLRPSDRFFGYTF.

The CDR3 DNA reads TGTGCCAGCAGCTCCTCAGGGTCAGCTAATGAAAAACTGTTTTTT. Protein: CASSSSGSANEKLFF. The rearrangement links TRBV7-9 to TRBJ1-4; D possibly corresponds to TRBD1 (5 bases). The CDR3 loop spans 15 amino acids. Trimming pared 4 bases from V and 3 bases from J, leaving 12 bases between. The germline CDR1 and CDR2 sequences are SEHNR and FQNEAQ (reference sequence).

The chain uses TRBV11-2 and TRBJ2-3; maybe TRBD2 (7 bases). The CDR3 consists of 15 residues. Trimming stripped 5 bases from V and 0 bases from J, with 12 bases between. Germline values: CDR1 SGHAT, CDR2 FQNNGV. The CDR3 nucleotides are TGTGCCAGCAGCCGGCGGGGGCTTAGCACAGATACGCAGTATTTT. Translating gives CASSRRGLSTDTQYF.

The chain recombines TRBV14 with TRBJ2-7, with unresolved D. Trimming shortened V by 4 bases and J by 4 bases, and 11 bases separated the two germline ends. Per germline, CDR1 SGHDN and CDR2 FVKESK. This CDR3 contains 13 residues. CDR3 bases: TGTGCCAGCAGCCTGGGCCTTCTTTACGAGCAGTACTTC. Translating it yields CASSLGLLYEQYF.

This clone was counted a few times. The chain employs TRBV29-1 and TRBJ1-1; D not resolved. The CDR3 totals 12 residues. Germline lookup yields CDR1 SQVTM and CDR2 ANQGSEA. V lost 6 bases and J 4 bases, leaving 12 bases between the germline ends. CDR3 sequence: CSVLPGATEAFF. The CDR3 DNA follows: TGCAGCGTCCTACCAGGTGCCACTGAAGCTTTCTTT.